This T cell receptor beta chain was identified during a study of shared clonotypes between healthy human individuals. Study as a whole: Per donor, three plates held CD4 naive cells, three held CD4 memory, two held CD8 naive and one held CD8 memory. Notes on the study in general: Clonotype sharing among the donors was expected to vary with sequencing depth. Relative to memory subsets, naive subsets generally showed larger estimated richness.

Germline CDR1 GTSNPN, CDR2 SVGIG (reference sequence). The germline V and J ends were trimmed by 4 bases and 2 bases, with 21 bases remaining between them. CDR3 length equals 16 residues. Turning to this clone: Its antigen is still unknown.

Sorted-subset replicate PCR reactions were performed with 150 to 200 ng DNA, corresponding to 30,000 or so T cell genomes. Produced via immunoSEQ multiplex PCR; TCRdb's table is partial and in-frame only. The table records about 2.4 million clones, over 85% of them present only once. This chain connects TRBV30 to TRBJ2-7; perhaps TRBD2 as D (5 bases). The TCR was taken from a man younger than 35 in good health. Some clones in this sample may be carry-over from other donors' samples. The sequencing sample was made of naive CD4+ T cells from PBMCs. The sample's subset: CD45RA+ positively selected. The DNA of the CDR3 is TGTGCCTGGATGGCCTGGGGTTCGGGGATTCCCTACGAGCAGTACTTC. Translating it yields CAWMAWGSGIPYEQYF.